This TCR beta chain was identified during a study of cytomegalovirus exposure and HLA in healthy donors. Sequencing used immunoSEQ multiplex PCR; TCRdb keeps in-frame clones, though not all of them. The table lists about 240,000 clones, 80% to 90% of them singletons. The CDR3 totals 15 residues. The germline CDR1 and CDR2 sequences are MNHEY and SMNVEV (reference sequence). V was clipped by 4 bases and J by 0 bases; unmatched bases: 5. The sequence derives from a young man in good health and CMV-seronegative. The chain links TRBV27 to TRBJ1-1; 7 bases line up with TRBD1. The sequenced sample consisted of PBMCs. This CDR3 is CASSYRGPMNTEAFF. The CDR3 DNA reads TGTGCCAGCAGTTACAGGGGCCCCATGAACACTGAAGCTTTCTTT.